This T cell receptor beta chain was captured in a study of blood T cell repertoires in COVID-19. This CDR3 contains 16 residues. The germline CDR1 and CDR2 sequences are SGHAT and FQNNGV. Trimming stripped 3 bases from V and 4 bases from J, with 15 bases between. In the source study's methods: Nucleated cell counts were estimated from reference gene primer amplification. TCRdb's copy holds only in-frame clones and misses some; the assay was immunoSEQ multiplex PCR. The V and J calls and clone size were taken over from that table, and D and trimming were inferred from the DNA. Among a few hundred thousand clones listed, more than 75% were seen once.

The TCR was taken from a woman aged 40 to 50 who had recovered from COVID-19. What was sequenced was peripheral blood. The chain uses TRBV11-2 and TRBJ1-4; TRBD1 might be the D (5 bases). The CDR3 here is CASSFGGAAVNEKLFF. In DNA form, the CDR3 reads TGTGCCAGCAGCTTCGGTGGGGCAGCTGTTAATGAAAAACTGTTTTTT.